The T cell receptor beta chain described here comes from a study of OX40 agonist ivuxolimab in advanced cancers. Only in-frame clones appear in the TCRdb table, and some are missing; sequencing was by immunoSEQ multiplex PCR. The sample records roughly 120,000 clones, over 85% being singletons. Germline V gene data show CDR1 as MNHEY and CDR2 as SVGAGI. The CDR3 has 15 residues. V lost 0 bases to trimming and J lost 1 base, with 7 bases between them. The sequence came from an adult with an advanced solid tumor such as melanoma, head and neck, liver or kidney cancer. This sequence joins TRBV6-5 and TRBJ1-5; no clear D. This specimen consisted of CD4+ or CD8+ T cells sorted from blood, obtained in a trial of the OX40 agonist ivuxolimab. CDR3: CASSYSGRSNQPQHF. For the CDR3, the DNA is TGTGCCAGCAGTTACTCAGGTCGAAGCAATCAGCCCCAGCATTTT.